The 18 T cell receptor beta chains listed next were all sequenced from one sample in a study of T cells after posttransplantation cyclophosphamide. Clones were read by immunoSEQ multiplex PCR, and TCRdb kept only the in-frame ones, dropping some. Altogether tens of thousands of clones were found in the sample, and no singletons occur. Treatment was busulfan-fludarabine conditioning, a marrow graft, and cyclophosphamide on days +3 and +4. This specimen consisted of PBMCs, obtained after allogeneic stem cell transplant with posttransplant cyclophosphamide. The receptors stem from a young adult male patient who received an allogeneic stem cell transplant from a related donor, was CMV-positive, and had no GVHD. Some T cells may trace back to the graft donor.

This clone was observed many times. The chain joins TRBV28 to TRBJ2-5, with 7 bases lining up with TRBD1. CDR3 length: 13 residues. The germline V gene has CDR1 MDHEN and CDR2 SYDVKM. With 3 bases clipped from V and 5 bases from J, the junction kept 3 bases outside the gene matches. CDR3 protein: CASSLTGSETQYF. In DNA, the CDR3 is TGTGCCAGCAGTTTGACAGGGAGTGAGACCCAGTACTTC.

This clone occurred many times. The J gene is TRBJ1-1, the V gene TRBV7-6; a weak D match, TRBD1 (6 bases). This CDR3 is built from 19 residues. From germline, CDR1 is SGHVS and CDR2 FNYEAQ. The ends were cut back, 5 bases at V and 0 bases at J, with 25 bases in the middle. This CDR3 is CASSPSRGGGGIMNTEAFF. CDR3 coding DNA: TGTGCCAGCAGCCCTAGCCGGGGAGGGGGGGGAATCATGAACACTGAAGCTTTCTTT.

This clone was seen at least ten times. The chain is built from TRBV18 and TRBJ2-7, with 10 bases matching TRBD2. The V gene end was trimmed by 1 base and the J gene end by 2 bases; junction bases not matched to a gene: 5. CDR1 and CDR2 (germline): KGHSH, LQKENI. The CDR3 contains 16 residues. CDR3 amino acids: CASSPLSSGSPYEQYF. The CDR3 DNA sequence: TGTGCCAGCTCACCACTATCTAGCGGGAGTCCCTACGAGCAGTACTTC.

This clone was recorded at least ten times. This chain connects TRBV19 to TRBJ2-2; 7 bases fit TRBD1. Per germline, CDR1 LNHDA and CDR2 SQIVND (reference sequence). J was trimmed by 2 bases and V by 5 bases; bases with no gene match: 5. This CDR3 has 15 amino acids. The CDR3 sequence is CASSQGQTNTGELFF. The CDR3, as DNA: TGTGCCAGTAGTCAGGGACAGACTAACACCGGGGAGCTGTTTTTT. Combining the CDR3 with reference TRBV19 and TRBJ2-2 gives the whole variable domain DGGITQSPKYLFRKEGQNVTLSCEQNLNHDAMYWYRQDPGQGLRLIYYSQIVNDFQKGDIAEGYSVSREKKESFPLTVTSAQKNPTAFYLCASSQGQTNTGELFFGEGSRLTVL.

This clone was recorded many times. The rearrangement uses TRBV9 and TRBJ2-5, with D perhaps matching TRBD1 (6 bases). The CDR3 totals 14 residues. V lost 3 bases to trimming and J lost 4 bases, with 13 bases between them. Germline V gives CDR1 SGDLS, CDR2 YYNGEE. The CDR3 reads CASSGGGLRETQYF. The CDR3 DNA follows: TGTGCCAGCAGCGGTGGGGGCCTAAGAGAGACCCAGTACTTC.

This clone was picked up many times. The chain combines TRBV27 with TRBJ2-1; 8 positions agree with TRBD2. Germline V CDR1 and CDR2: MNHEY, SMNVEV (reference sequence). V was clipped by 0 bases and J by 4 bases; unmatched bases: 8. This CDR3 contains 17 residues. The CDR3 DNA is TGTGCCAGCAGTTTATCACGGGGGGGGCAGGGGTACAATGAGCAGTTCTTC. Translated: CASSLSRGGQGYNEQFF.

This clone was seen at least ten times. The genes are TRBV4-3 and TRBJ1-2; perhaps TRBD1 as D (5 bases). With 3 bases removed from V and 3 bases from J, the gap between germline ends came to 14 bases. Germline CDR1 is LGHNA and CDR2 is YSLEER. This CDR3 is built from 15 residues. The CDR3 DNA reads TGCGCCAGCAGCCAGCTCAGGGTCGGATACTATGGCTACACCTTC. Translation: CASSQLRVGYYGYTF.

This clone was recorded a few times. This chain connects TRBV5-4 to TRBJ2-3; TRBD2 matches at 13 bases. The J segment lost 0 bases and the V segment lost 4 bases, leaving 11 bases of the junction unmatched. Looked up from germline, CDR1 is SGHNT and CDR2 is YYREEE (reference sequence). The CDR3 covers 19 residues. This chain's CDR3 is CASSGGLAGRSPSTDTQYF. The CDR3 nucleotides are TGTGCCAGCAGCGGGGGACTAGCGGGGCGCTCTCCTAGCACAGATACGCAGTATTTT.

This clone was picked up many times. The chain uses TRBV30 and TRBJ1-5; 8 nucleotides align to TRBD1. This CDR3 contains 13 residues. Germline V CDR1 and CDR2: GTSNPN, SVGIG (reference sequence). V was clipped by 3 bases and J by 5 bases; unmatched bases: 3. CDR3 in amino acids: CAWRDRADQPQHF. The DNA of the CDR3 is TGTGCCTGGAGGGACAGGGCGGATCAGCCCCAGCATTTT.

This clone showed up many times. This CDR3 reads CASSSGTSGGAWNEQFF. CDR3 DNA sequence: TGTGCCAGCAGCTCCGGGACTAGCGGGGGGGCCTGGAATGAGCAGTTCTTC. The chain links TRBV7-3 to TRBJ2-1; 16 positions agree with TRBD2. The J segment lost 7 bases and the V segment lost 4 bases, leaving 7 bases of the junction unmatched. In germline, CDR1 is SGHTA, CDR2 FQGTGA. This CDR3 region has 17 residues.

This clone came up many times. The rearrangement joins TRBV19 to TRBJ1-4; TRBD1 matches at 8 bases. Per germline, CDR1 LNHDA and CDR2 SQIVND (reference sequence). The CDR3 is 15 residues long. After removal of 7 bases from V and 5 bases from J, the junction contained 9 bases not matched to a gene. The chain's CDR3 is CASTPGQAANEKLFF. For the CDR3, the DNA is TGTGCCAGTACCCCGGGACAGGCCGCAAATGAAAAACTGTTTTTT.

This clone has at least ten counts. V and J are TRBV19 and TRBJ2-1; 7 positions agree with TRBD2. The CDR3 runs 15 residues. With 6 bases clipped from V and 5 bases from J, the junction kept 10 bases outside the gene matches. The germline V gene has CDR1 LNHDA and CDR2 SQIVND (reference sequence). The DNA of the CDR3 is TGTGCCAGTAGCCTCGGGGCTAGCGGCAACAATGAGCAGTTCTTC. It codes for CASSLGASGNNEQFF.

This clone turned up a few times. The rearrangement uses TRBV28 and TRBJ2-6; D might be TRBD2 (6 bases). The CDR3 totals 15 residues. V lost 3 bases and J 3 bases, leaving 9 bases between the germline ends. The germline CDR1 and CDR2 sequences are MDHEN and SYDVKM. The CDR3 coding sequence is TGTGCCAGCAGTTTCCTCGGGGGTGGGGCCAACGTCCTGACTTTC. Translated, it gives CASSFLGGGANVLTF. Supplemented by reference TRBV28 and TRBJ2-6, the full variable domain reads DVKVTQSSRYLVKRTGEKVFLECVQDMDHENMFWYRQDPGLGLRLIYFSYDVKMKEKGDIPEGYSVSREKKERFSLILESASTNQTSMYLCASSFLGGGANVLTFGAGSRLTVL.

This clone was seen at least ten times. V and J are TRBV7-8 and TRBJ1-3; 8 bases line up with TRBD1. The length of the CDR3 is 16 residues. Looked up from germline, CDR1 is SGHVS and CDR2 is FQNEAQ. Germline trimming cut 1 base from V and 2 bases from J; bases unmatched to any gene: 4. CDR3 sequence reads: CASSLEGQATGNTIYF. As DNA, the CDR3 is TGTGCCAGCAGCTTAGAGGGACAGGCCACTGGAAACACCATATATTTT.

This clone has at least ten counts. The CDR3 DNA reads TGTGCCAGCAGCTTTCTGGTAGAGGACCAAGAGACCCAGTACTTC. This sequence encodes CASSFLVEDQETQYF. The V call is TRBV7-9, the J call TRBJ2-5; D not resolved. From germline, CDR1 is SEHNR and CDR2 FQNEAQ (reference sequence). This CDR3 comprises 15 residues. V lost 3 bases, J lost 0 bases, and 11 bases lay in between.

This clone was seen many times. V gene TRBV2 combines with J gene TRBJ2-1, with 10 positions matching TRBD2. In germline, CDR1 is SNHLY, CDR2 FYNNEI. V lost 8 bases to trimming and J lost 2 bases; unmatched junction nucleotides: 9. This CDR3 has 16 amino acids. CDR3 in DNA: TGTGCCAGCTATGCAAGCGGGAGGGGGGCCTACAATGAGCAGTTCTTC. It yields the protein CASYASGRGAYNEQFF.

There are many counts of this clone. The chain combines TRBV2 with TRBJ2-5, with TRBD1 matching 7 bases. The CDR3 is 14 residues long. Germline V CDR1 and CDR2: SNHLY, FYNNEI. The ends lost 4 bases at V and 2 bases at J; junction bases unmatched: 4. This CDR3 reads CASSAWDSQETQYF. DNA for the CDR3: TGTGCCAGCAGTGCCTGGGACAGTCAAGAGACCCAGTACTTC.

This clone was counted many times. This rearrangement joins TRBV4-3 to TRBJ1-2; D is perhaps TRBD1 (6 bases). Germline loops: CDR1 LGHNA, CDR2 YSLEER. V lost 3 bases and J 2 bases, leaving 10 bases between the germline ends. The CDR3 totals 14 residues. The CDR3 is CASSHDRRNYGYTF. As DNA, the CDR3 is TGCGCCAGCAGCCACGACAGGAGGAACTATGGCTACACCTTC.